Following are 10 T cell receptor beta chains from one sample sequenced in a study of shared clonotypes between healthy human individuals. Profiled with immunoSEQ multiplex PCR; TCRdb holds only in-frame clones, not every one. Of about 380,000 clones detected, about 97% appear once; the ten largest clones hold around 0.32%. Specimen: memory CD8+ T cells sorted from blood. Indicated subset: CD45RO+ cells pooled with CCR7-negative TemRA cells. Receptors were obtained from a man aged 30 to 45 in good health.

The chain couples TRBV30 to TRBJ1-4, with D possibly matching TRBD1 (5 bases). V gave up 4 bases and J gave up 7 bases, with 13 bases separating them. Germline loops: CDR1 GTSNPN, CDR2 SVGIG (reference sequence). The CDR3 has 13 residues. The CDR3 DNA is TGTGCCTGGACAGGGCGGGAGCGTGAAAAACTGTTTTTT. Translating it yields CAWTGREREKLFF.

V is TRBV9 and J is TRBJ2-1, with unresolved D. The CDR3 is 12 residues long. The V end was cut by 0 bases, the J end by 10 bases, with 8 bases between. Germline V gene sequence: CDR1 SGDLS, CDR2 YYNGEE. The CDR3 protein is CASSVDGPEQFF. The CDR3 DNA reads TGTGCCAGCAGCGTAGATGGGCCAGAGCAGTTCTTC. The full variable domain, completed using reference TRBV9 and TRBJ2-1, is DSGVTQTPKHLITATGQRVTLRCSPRSGDLSVYWYQQSLDQGLQFLIQYYNGEERAKGNILERFSAQQFPDLHSELNLSSLELGDSALYFCASSVDGPEQFFGPGTRLTVL.

This chain joins TRBV7-9 and TRBJ1-3; D may be TRBD1 (5 bases). CDR1 is SEHNR, CDR2 FQNEAQ, per germline (reference sequence). The V and J ends lost 8 bases and 1 base respectively, with 12 bases between them. The CDR3 has 14 residues. In DNA form, the CDR3 reads TGTGCCAGCGGGGGGACCTTGTCTGGAAACACCATATATTTT. Translating gives CASGGTLSGNTIYF.

The chain joins TRBV20-1 to TRBJ2-3; D gene unclear. This CDR3 spans 10 amino acids. Germline V CDR1 and CDR2: DFQATT, SNEGSKA (reference sequence). V lost 2 bases to trimming and J lost 8 bases, with 5 bases between them. In DNA, the CDR3 is TGCAGTGCTAGAAGTGGTACGCAGTATTTT. This sequence encodes CSARSGTQYF.

The rearrangement links TRBV2 to TRBJ2-5; no clear D gene. Trimming removed 4 bases from V and 4 bases from J, with 16 bases in between. Germline V gives CDR1 SNHLY, CDR2 FYNNEI. There are 15 residues in the CDR3. CDR3 sequence: CASSVLWTRAETQYF. Written as DNA, the CDR3 is TGTGCCAGCAGTGTTCTCTGGACCCGAGCAGAGACCCAGTACTTC.

The chain recombines TRBV5-1 with TRBJ2-7, with D unresolved. Germline V gene data show CDR1 as SGHRS and CDR2 as YFSETQ. The V end was cut by 1 base, the J end by 5 bases, with 13 bases between. The length of the CDR3 is 14 residues. In DNA, the CDR3 is TGCGCCAGCAGCTTGACCCCTTTTTCTAACGAGCAGTACTTC. This sequence encodes CASSLTPFSNEQYF.

The V and J genes are TRBV5-4 and TRBJ2-3; D may be TRBD2 (6 bases). V was trimmed by 3 bases and J by 0 bases, leaving 17 bases between them. Germline CDR1 and CDR2: SGHNT and YYREEE (reference sequence). There are 17 residues in the CDR3. CDR3 nucleotide sequence: TGTGCCAGCAGCTCTTGGGACTGGTATCTTAGCACAGATACGCAGTATTTT. It yields the protein CASSSWDWYLSTDTQYF.

In nucleotides, the CDR3 is TGTGCCAGCAGTGAAACTTATTACGAGCAGTACTTC. Protein: CASSETYYEQYF. J is TRBJ2-7 and V is TRBV6-1; D remains unclear. V was clipped by 2 bases and J by 4 bases, with 6 bases between them. In germline, CDR1 is MNHNS, CDR2 SASEGT. This CDR3 spans 12 amino acids.

The chain combines TRBV2 with TRBJ2-5; 9 positions match TRBD1. The germline gives CDR1 SNHLY, CDR2 FYNNEI. The CDR3 is 14 amino acids. The trim removed 8 bases at V and 2 bases at J, leaving 6 bases unmatched. The CDR3 DNA reads as TGTGCCAGCCTCCCGGACAGGGGACAAGAGACCCAGTACTTC. It codes for CASLPDRGQETQYF. Variable domain in full (rest from reference TRBV2 and TRBJ2-5): EPEVTQTPSHQVTQMGQEVILRCVPISNHLYFYWYRQILGQKVEFLVSFYNNEISEKSEIFDDQFSVERPDGSNFTLKIRSTKLEDSAMYFCASLPDRGQETQYFGPGTRLLVL.

This clone was recorded only once. V gene TRBV21-1 combines with J gene TRBJ2-7; the table calls TRBD2, which could not be checked here. TRBV21-1 is assigned pseudogene status. The CDR3 loop spans 14 amino acids. The CDR3: CASSKVLTEDEQYF. The CDR3, as DNA: TGTGCCAGCAGCAAAGTCCTCACTGAAGACGAGCAGTACTTC.